These 32 T cell receptor beta chains were sequenced from one sample in a study of multiple sclerosis patients with progressive multifocal leukoencephalopathy. Specified time point: before natalizumab initiation. Data came from immunoSEQ multiplex PCR; TCRdb stores just in-frame clones and leaves some out. The sample has approximately 26,000 clones, 88% seen once. Input material: PBMCs. The receptors come from a human donor with multiple sclerosis.

The V gene is TRBV6-5, the J gene TRBJ2-7; the match to TRBD1 covers 9 bases. The trim removed 4 bases at V and 1 base at J, leaving 2 bases unmatched. The germline V gene encodes CDR1 MNHEY and CDR2 SVGAGI. The CDR3 spans 14 residues. Here the CDR3 reads CASSFGQGSYEQYF. CDR3 in DNA: TGTGCCAGCAGTTTCGGACAGGGGTCCTACGAGCAGTACTTC.

The chain links TRBV6-6 to TRBJ2-7; 8 bases agree with TRBD1. This CDR3 has 16 residues. V lost 2 bases and J lost 5; bases outside the gene matches: 11. CDR1 and CDR2 (germline): MNHNY, SVGAGI (reference sequence). CDR3: CASSYPSPRTGNEQYF. CDR3 sequence (DNA): TGTGCCAGCAGTTACCCATCCCCTAGGACAGGGAACGAGCAGTACTTC.

This chain links TRBV15 with TRBJ2-4; 8 nucleotides align to TRBD1. This CDR3 is 16 amino acids long. The V gene end was trimmed by 3 bases and the J gene end by 0 bases; junction bases not matched to a gene: 4. The germline CDR1 and CDR2 sequences are LNHNV and YYDKDF (reference sequence). The CDR3 region is CATSRNRGVAKNIQYF. The CDR3 DNA sequence: TGTGCCACCAGCAGGAACAGGGGGGTAGCCAAAAACATTCAGTACTTC.

CDR3 region: CASSLTGGPLYEQYF. The CDR3 DNA reads TGTGCCAGCAGCTTAACCGGGGGACCACTTTACGAGCAGTACTTC. The V gene is TRBV7-2, the J gene TRBJ2-5, with TRBD2 as a possible D gene (6 bases). The J call may be in error: the DNA end matches TRBJ2-7 better. The CDR3 totals 15 residues. Germline loops: CDR1 SGHTA, CDR2 FQGNSA.

The V and J genes are TRBV2 and TRBJ2-7, with TRBD1 as a possible D gene (6 bases). The CDR3 totals 14 residues. Trimming took off 5 bases at V and 0 bases at J, with 11 bases between the two ends. Germline-derived CDR1 and CDR2 are SNHLY and FYNNEI. The CDR3 DNA follows: TGTGCCAGCAGTACAGGGTCCCTCTCCTACGAGCAGTACTTC. Its translation is CASSTGSLSYEQYF.

V is TRBV5-1 and J is TRBJ1-1; D gene ambiguous. In germline, CDR1 is SGHRS, CDR2 YFSETQ. Trimming cost V 0 bases and J 4 bases, with 7 bases left between them. This CDR3 has 13 residues. The CDR3 DNA sequence: TGCGCCAGCAGCTTGGGGGGAGGCACTGAAGCTTTCTTT. Translating it yields CASSLGGGTEAFF.

The genes are TRBV2 and TRBJ2-5, with D possibly TRBD2 on 6 matching bases. The V and J ends lost 8 bases and 5 bases respectively, with 15 bases between them. CDR1 and CDR2 from the germline V gene are SNHLY and FYNNEI. CDR3 length: 13 residues. The CDR3, as DNA: TGTGCCAGCGACGGGCCGGCGGGGGAGACCCAGTACTTC. Protein product: CASDGPAGETQYF. Drawing the rest from reference TRBV2 and TRBJ2-5, the complete variable domain is EPEVTQTPSHQVTQMGQEVILRCVPISNHLYFYWYRQILGQKVEFLVSFYNNEISEKSEIFDDQFSVERPDGSNFTLKIRSTKLEDSAMYFCASDGPAGETQYFGPGTRLLVL.

This chain uses TRBV7-9 with TRBJ2-5, with a tentative D call TRBD2 (6 bases). The CDR3 runs 17 residues. CDR1 is SEHNR, CDR2 FQNEAQ, per germline (reference sequence). Trimming cost V 3 bases and J 3 bases, with 20 bases left between them. The CDR3: CASSFPTGERQKETQYF. Here the CDR3 DNA reads TGTGCCAGCAGCTTCCCGACGGGGGAACGTCAGAAAGAGACCCAGTACTTC. Full variable domain (outside the CDR3, taken from reference TRBV7-9 and TRBJ2-5): DTGVSQNPRHKITKRGQNVTFRCDPISEHNRLYWYRQTLGQGPEFLTYFQNEAQLEKSRLLSDRFSAERPKGSFSTLEIQRTEQGDSAMYLCASSFPTGERQKETQYFGPGTRLLVL.

This chain joins TRBV7-3 and TRBJ1-1, with D unresolved. The CDR3 is 12 residues long. Trimming stripped 5 bases from V and 4 bases from J, with 8 bases between. Germline CDR1 is SGHTA and CDR2 is FQGTGA. DNA of the CDR3: TGTGCCAGCAGCGGTGGGTTCACTGAAGCTTTCTTT. Translation gives CASSGGFTEAFF.

The gene calls are TRBV19 and TRBJ2-4; 8 bases are shared with TRBD2. V lost 6 bases and J lost 0; bases outside the gene matches: 4. CDR1 LNHDA and CDR2 SQIVND come from the germline V gene (reference sequence). There are 15 residues in the CDR3. CDR3 region: CASSRRGGAKNIQYF. The DNA of the CDR3 is TGTGCCAGTAGCCGTCGGGGGGGAGCCAAAAACATTCAGTACTTC.

This clone was counted a few times. The chain links TRBV19 to TRBJ2-7, with D possibly being TRBD1 (6 bases). V dropped 5 bases and J dropped 0 bases, with 11 bases sitting between them. Looked up from germline, CDR1 is LNHDA and CDR2 is SQIVND (reference sequence). This CDR3 comprises 14 residues. The CDR3: CASSLTGNSYEQYF. The CDR3 DNA follows: TGTGCCAGTAGTCTAACAGGGAACTCCTACGAGCAGTACTTC.

The chain recombines TRBV12-5 with TRBJ2-1; 11 nucleotides align to TRBD2. Trimming removed 5 bases from V and 10 bases from J; junction bases left unmatched: 7. The germline gives CDR1 LGHNT, CDR2 FRNRAP. CDR3 length equals 14 residues. The CDR3 nucleotides are TGTGCTAGTGGTCTTAGCGGGGGGGCTGGCGAGCAGTTCTTC. This gives the protein CASGLSGGAGEQFF.

This chain links TRBV7-6 with TRBJ1-4, with D perhaps TRBD1 (5 bases). The V gene lost 5 bases and the J gene lost 8 bases, with 21 bases spanning the gap. Germline CDR1 and CDR2: SGHVS and FNYEAQ. The CDR3 totals 16 residues. CDR3 sequence (DNA): TGTGCCAGCAGCCCCAAGTTTAAGGGGCGGGGGGAAAAACTGTTTTTT. Its protein is CASSPKFKGRGEKLFF.

The gene calls are TRBV5-6 and TRBJ1-1; no reliable D call. Trimming cost V 5 bases and J 6 bases, with 11 bases left between them. From germline, CDR1 is SGHDT and CDR2 YYEEEE. The CDR3 is 12 amino acids. The CDR3 coding sequence is TGTGCCAGCAGTCAAGGGAGCGCTGAAGCTTTCTTT. Translated, it gives CASSQGSAEAFF.

V usage is TRBV6-4 and J usage is TRBJ2-3; tentatively, D is TRBD2 (6 bases). This CDR3 comprises 14 residues. Germline V lookup: CDR1 MRHNA, CDR2 SNTAGT. Trimming removed 3 bases at V and 0 bases at J, with 7 bases between. CDR3 sequence (DNA): TGTGCCAGCAGTGAAGGGACTAGCACAGATACGCAGTATTTT. Translating gives CASSEGTSTDTQYF.

The chain joins TRBV19 to TRBJ1-1; D possibly corresponds to TRBD1 (5 bases). The germline CDR1 and CDR2 sequences are LNHDA and SQIVND (reference sequence). CDR3 length equals 16 residues. With 7 bases removed from V and 0 bases from J, the gap between germline ends came to 18 bases. CDR3 coding DNA: TGTGCCAGTATCATGACGGCTGGGGGTATGAACACTGAAGCTTTCTTT. It is translated as CASIMTAGGMNTEAFF.

The rearrangement links TRBV28 to TRBJ1-4; 7 bases are a match to TRBD1. This CDR3 has 13 residues. Trimming cost V 10 bases and J 8 bases; bases outside gene matches: 10. In germline, CDR1 is MDHEN, CDR2 SYDVKM. The CDR3 sequence: CATKTGDREKLFF. The CDR3 bases are TGTGCCACTAAAACAGGGGATCGAGAAAAACTGTTTTTT.

The genes are TRBV18 and TRBJ2-1; D may be TRBD1 or TRBD2 (6 bases each). The CDR3 sequence is 15 residues long. Trimming shortened V by 3 bases and J by 5 bases, and 14 bases separated the two germline ends. Per the germline V gene, CDR1 is KGHSH and CDR2 is LQKENI. CDR3 loop: CASSPPGDTDNEQFF. DNA of the CDR3: TGTGCCAGCTCACCCCCGGGGGACACGGACAATGAGCAGTTCTTC.

The J gene is TRBJ2-5, the V gene TRBV6-5, with 7 bases identical to TRBD2. The CDR3 has 13 amino acids. Germline trimming cut 6 bases from V and 5 bases from J; bases unmatched to any gene: 6. Germline CDR1 MNHEY, CDR2 SVGAGI. CDR3 DNA sequence: TGTGCCAGCAGCCGACTAGCCGGCGAGACCCAGTACTTC. The encoded protein is CASSRLAGETQYF.

The CDR3 nucleotides read TGTGCCAGCAGCCAAGGAGGGGTGACCAAAAACATTCAGTACTTC. This gives the protein CASSQGGVTKNIQYF. The chain recombines TRBV5-4 with TRBJ2-4; maybe TRBD2 (6 bases). CDR1 SGHNT and CDR2 YYREEE come from the germline V gene (reference sequence). Between the trimmed V and J ends, which lost 4 bases and 2 bases, there was a span of 13 bases. The CDR3 is 15 residues long.

This clone was found once. The sample holds other DNA sequences that translate to the same CDR3. The CDR3, as DNA: TGTGCCAGCAGCGTAGTTTCTGGGAACACCGGGGAGCTGTTTTTT. Translation gives CASSVVSGNTGELFF. The chain links TRBV9 to TRBJ2-2, with no clear D. Germline-derived CDR1 and CDR2 are SGDLS and YYNGEE. V lost 0 bases, J lost 1 base, and 7 bases lay in between. The CDR3 covers 15 residues.

This clone has only one observation. The chain recombines TRBV4-1 with TRBJ2-3; D perhaps matches TRBD2 (6 bases). The CDR3 has 15 residues. Germline assignment: CDR1 MGHRA and CDR2 YSYEKL. Trimming cost V 1 base and J 3 bases, with 11 bases left between them. CDR3 nucleotides: TGCGCCAGCAGCCAAGGAGGCGGGGTTACAGATACGCAGTATTTT. It encodes CASSQGGGVTDTQYF.

The genes are TRBV9 and TRBJ2-3, with D tentatively TRBD2 (5 bases). V lost 3 bases, J lost 1 base, and 12 bases lay in between. This CDR3 has 15 residues. Germline CDR1 is SGDLS and CDR2 is YYNGEE. The CDR3 bases are TGTGCCAGCAGCGCGGACTCTTGGGGCACAGATACGCAGTATTTT. Its translation: CASSADSWGTDTQYF.

CDR3 nucleotides: TGTGCCAGCAGCTTAGAAACGGGGTCCAAAAACATTCAGTACTTC. Translation: CASSLETGSKNIQYF. The chain carries TRBV7-6 and TRBJ2-4, with TRBD2 as a possible D gene (5 bases). V was shortened by 1 base and J by 2 bases, with 9 bases between the two germline ends. Germline CDR1 is SGHVS and CDR2 is FNYEAQ. The CDR3 loop spans 15 amino acids.

Written as DNA, the CDR3 is TGTGCCAGCAGCTGGCCTCAGGGGGCGCGAACCGGGGAGCTGTTTTTT. Residues: CASSWPQGARTGELFF. This chain joins TRBV5-6 and TRBJ2-2, with 8 bases identical to TRBD1. Looked up from germline, CDR1 is SGHDT and CDR2 is YYEEEE. The CDR3 runs to 16 residues. With 3 bases clipped from V and 5 bases from J, the junction kept 9 bases outside the gene matches.

The chain uses TRBV27 and TRBJ2-5, with D tentatively TRBD2 (7 bases). The tail of the sequence fits TRBJ2-7 better, so the J call may be wrong. The length of the CDR3 is 14 residues. Germline values: CDR1 MNHEY, CDR2 SMNVEV (reference sequence). The CDR3 loop reads CASSFGGALHEQYF. In DNA form, the CDR3 reads TGTGCCAGCAGTTTTGGGGGGGCGCTTCACGAGCAGTACTTC.

The chain links TRBV6-4 to TRBJ2-3; no firm D call. The CDR3 contains 16 residues. Germline-derived CDR1 and CDR2 are MRHNA and SNTAGT. V dropped 6 bases and J dropped 4 bases, with 20 bases sitting between them. CDR3 nucleotide sequence: TGTGCCAGCAGCCCCTCCGGGTCCGGAAGTTCAGATACGCAGTATTTT. Translation gives CASSPSGSGSSDTQYF.

The gene calls are TRBV10-3 and TRBJ1-5, with 9 positions matching TRBD1. The CDR3 runs to 15 residues. Germline values: CDR1 ENHRY, CDR2 SYGVKD. V was pared by 4 bases and J by 3 bases, with 4 bases of the junction left unmatched. CDR3 residues: CAISVGTGFNQPQHF. As DNA, the CDR3 is TGTGCCATCAGTGTGGGGACAGGGTTCAATCAGCCCCAGCATTTT.

This chain joins TRBV4-3 and TRBJ2-2; D gene uncertain. Germline CDR1 reads LGHNA; CDR2 reads YSLEER. This CDR3 has 15 residues. Trimming left V 0 bases short and J 2 bases short, with 7 bases between. CDR3 sequence: CASSQDYSNTGELFF. The CDR3 nucleotides read TGCGCCAGCAGCCAAGATTACAGCAACACCGGGGAGCTGTTTTTT.

V is TRBV6-6 and J is TRBJ1-4, with D perhaps matching TRBD1 (5 bases). The CDR3 loop spans 15 amino acids. CDR1 MNHNY and CDR2 SVGAGI come from the germline V gene (reference sequence). V was pared by 5 bases and J by 8 bases, with 18 bases between. In DNA, the CDR3 is TGTGCCAGCAGTCCGTCGGACACCCTCGGGGAAAAACTGTTTTTT. Amino acids: CASSPSDTLGEKLFF.

The genes are TRBV7-8 and TRBJ2-3, with D hard to call. CDR1 is SGHVS, CDR2 FQNEAQ, per germline. The CDR3 has 13 residues. V lost 5 bases and J 9 bases, leaving 15 bases between the germline ends. The CDR3 spells CASSRDTASTQYF. In DNA, the CDR3 is TGTGCCAGCAGCAGAGATACGGCATCCACGCAGTATTTT.

V usage is TRBV6-8 and J usage is TRBJ1-1, with D tentatively TRBD1 (5 bases). Between the trimmed V and J ends, which lost 0 bases and 3 bases, there was a span of 29 bases. This CDR3 comprises 21 residues. Per the germline V gene, CDR1 is MNHGY and CDR2 is SAAAGT. DNA of the CDR3: TGTGCCAGCAGTTACTCGAAATTAAAGCTCGAGGGGCTTGTGGGGTACACTGAAGCTTTCTTT. Translation: CASSYSKLKLEGLVGYTEAFF.